The clone carrying this T cell receptor (beta chain) occurred many times. Its antigen is not identified. The data derive from a study of T-cell memory formation after mild COVID-19. Overall study results and limits: Later expanders leaned toward CD4+, whereas clones contracting from day 15 to 85 were balanced CD4/CD8.

MiXCR, run by TCRdb on the 5' RACE reads, gives a single entry per CDR3 protein. The data hold about 560,000 distinct CDR3 sequences, with 15% to 20% observed a single time. Trimming stripped 5 bases from V and 5 bases from J, with 15 bases between. Germline V lookup: CDR1 SGHVS, CDR2 FQNEAQ. This CDR3 contains 15 residues. The TCR sequence derives from an adult woman who had mild COVID-19 (a few samples of this study predate the infection). Cell type and time point are not known. Material for sequencing was PBMCs or a T cell subset sorted from them (not recorded which). The chain carries TRBV7-8 and TRBJ1-4; unclear D gene. The CDR3 DNA reads TGTGCCAGCAGCCCCCACCTCATCGGGAATGAAAAACTGTTTTTT. It is translated as CASSPHLIGNEKLFF.